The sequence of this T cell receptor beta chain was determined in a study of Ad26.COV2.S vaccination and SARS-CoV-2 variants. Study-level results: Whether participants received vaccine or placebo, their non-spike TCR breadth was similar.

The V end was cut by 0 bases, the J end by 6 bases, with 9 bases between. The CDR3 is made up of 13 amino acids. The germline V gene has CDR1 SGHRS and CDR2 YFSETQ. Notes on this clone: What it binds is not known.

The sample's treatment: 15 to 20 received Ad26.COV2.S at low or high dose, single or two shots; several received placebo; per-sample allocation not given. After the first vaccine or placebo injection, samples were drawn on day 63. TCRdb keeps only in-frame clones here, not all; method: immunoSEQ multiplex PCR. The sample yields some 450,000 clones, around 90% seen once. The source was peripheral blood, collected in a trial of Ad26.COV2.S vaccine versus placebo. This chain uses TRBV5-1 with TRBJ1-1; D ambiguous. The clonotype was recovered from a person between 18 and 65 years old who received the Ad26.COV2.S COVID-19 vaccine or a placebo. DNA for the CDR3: TGCGCCAGCAGCTTGGTCTCCCGGGCTGAAGCTTTCTTT. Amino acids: CASSLVSRAEAFF.